The clone carrying this T cell receptor beta chain was seen more than once but under ten times. As yet, its antigen is unknown. The CDR3 covers 13 residues. Germline assignment: CDR1 KGHSH and CDR2 LQKENI. With 5 bases removed from V and 0 bases from J, the gap between germline ends came to 6 bases. These data are taken from a study of beta chain features in type 1 diabetes. General study points: Across all four CD4+ subsets, people with type 1 diabetes showed modestly shorter TCRB CDR3s.

The study reverse transcribed the entire isolated RNA, so it sequenced expressed TCRB transcripts. Using immunoSEQ multiplex PCR, the repertoire was profiled, and TCRdb retains in-frame clones only, with some absent. The data contain around 340,000 clones, roughly a tenth of them seen just once; the ten biggest clones take up approximately 1%. V is TRBV18 and J is TRBJ2-3; no reliable D call. The clonotype originates from a young man with type 1 diabetes. Sequences were obtained from central memory CD4+ T cells from blood. The CDR3 protein is CASSAPSTDTQYF. The CDR3 DNA reads as TGTGCCAGCTCAGCCCCTAGCACAGATACGCAGTATTTT.